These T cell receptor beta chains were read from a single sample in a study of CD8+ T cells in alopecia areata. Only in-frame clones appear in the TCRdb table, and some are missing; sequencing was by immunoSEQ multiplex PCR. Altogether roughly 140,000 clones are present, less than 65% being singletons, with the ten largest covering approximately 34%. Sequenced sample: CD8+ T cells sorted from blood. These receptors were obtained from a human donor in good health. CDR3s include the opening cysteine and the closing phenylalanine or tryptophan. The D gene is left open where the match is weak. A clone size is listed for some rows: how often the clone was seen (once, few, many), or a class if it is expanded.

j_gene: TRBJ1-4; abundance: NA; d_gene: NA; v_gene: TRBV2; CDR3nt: TGTGCCAGCAGTGAAACGGAGGCGAGTAATGATGAAAAACTGTTTTTT; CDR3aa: CASSETEASNDEKLFF
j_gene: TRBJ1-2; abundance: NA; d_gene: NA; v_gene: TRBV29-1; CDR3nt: TGCAGCGTTGAAGTCCCCCCCACGGGACACACCCCCTATGGCTACACCTTC; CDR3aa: CSVEVPPTGHTPYGYTF
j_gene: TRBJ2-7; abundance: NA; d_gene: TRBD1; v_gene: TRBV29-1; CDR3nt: TGCAGCGTTCCCGGGACAGGGGGGCTCAACGAGCAGTACTTC; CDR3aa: CSVPGTGGLNEQYF
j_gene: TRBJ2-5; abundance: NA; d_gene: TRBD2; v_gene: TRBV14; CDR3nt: TGTGCCAGCAGCCCCGGGACTAGCGCTTACCAAGAGACCCAGTACTTC; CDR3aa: CASSPGTSAYQETQYF
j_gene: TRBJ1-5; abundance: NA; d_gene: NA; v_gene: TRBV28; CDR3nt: TGTGCCAGCAGTTTACGGGGTCTCAATCAGCCCCAGCATTTT; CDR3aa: CASSLRGLNQPQHF
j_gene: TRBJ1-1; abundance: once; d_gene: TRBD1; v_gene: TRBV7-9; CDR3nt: TGTGCCACAATAACAGGGGACACTGAAGCTTTCTTT; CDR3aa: CATITGDTEAFF
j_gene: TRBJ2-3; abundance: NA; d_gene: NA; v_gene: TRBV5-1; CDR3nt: TGCGCCAGCAGCTCGACAGGTCTAAATACGCAGTATTTT; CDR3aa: CASSSTGLNTQYF
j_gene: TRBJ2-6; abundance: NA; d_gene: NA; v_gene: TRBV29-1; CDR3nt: TGCAGCGTTGAAGGCAGATCCAAGGCTACTGGGGCCAACGTCCTGACTTTC; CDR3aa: CSVEGRSKATGANVLTF
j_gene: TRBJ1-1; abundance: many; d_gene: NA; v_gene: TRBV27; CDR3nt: TGTGCCAGCAGTTTGGGGCAGGGGAATGAAGCTTTCTTT; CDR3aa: CASSLGQGNEAFF
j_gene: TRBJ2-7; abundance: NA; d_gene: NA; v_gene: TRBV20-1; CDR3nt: TGCAGTGCTCCGGACGGCTACGAGCAGTACTTC; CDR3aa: CSAPDGYEQYF
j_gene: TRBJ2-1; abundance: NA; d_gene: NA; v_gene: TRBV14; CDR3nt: TGTGCCAGCAGCCAAGAAACTATTGAGCAGTTCTTC; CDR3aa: CASSQETIEQFF
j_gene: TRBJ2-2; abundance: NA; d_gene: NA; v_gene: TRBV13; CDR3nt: TGTGCCAGCAGCTTAGGTGGAACCGGGGAGCTGTTTTTT; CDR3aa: CASSLGGTGELFF
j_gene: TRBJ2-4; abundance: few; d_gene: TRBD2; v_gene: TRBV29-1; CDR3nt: TGCAGCGTCCGGGGGGGCACCAAAAACATTCAGTACTTC; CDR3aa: CSVRGGTKNIQYF
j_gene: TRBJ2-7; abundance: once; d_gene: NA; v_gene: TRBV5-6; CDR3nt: TGTGCCAGCAGCTTGTGGGGGCATAATTACGAGCAGTACTTC; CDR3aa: CASSLWGHNYEQYF
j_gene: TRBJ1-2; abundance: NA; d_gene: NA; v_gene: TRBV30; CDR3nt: TGTGCCTGGAGTGCCGGGGATTATGGCTACACCTTC; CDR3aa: CAWSAGDYGYTF
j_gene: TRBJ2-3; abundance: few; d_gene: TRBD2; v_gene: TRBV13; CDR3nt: TGTGCCAGCAGCTCCCTGGGACTAGCGGGAACGGATACGCAGTATTTT; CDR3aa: CASSSLGLAGTDTQYF
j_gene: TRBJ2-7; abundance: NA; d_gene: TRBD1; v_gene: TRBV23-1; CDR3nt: TGCGCCAGCAGTCAGCCCTCGACAGGGAAAGCCTACGAGCAGTACTTC; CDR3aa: CASSQPSTGKAYEQYF
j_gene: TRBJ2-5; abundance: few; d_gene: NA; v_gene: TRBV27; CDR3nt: TGTGCCAGCAGTCGTCTTGGGAGTGGAGAGACCCAGTACTTC; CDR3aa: CASSRLGSGETQYF
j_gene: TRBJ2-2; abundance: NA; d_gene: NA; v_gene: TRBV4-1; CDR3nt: TGCGCCAGCAGCCAATCGACAGGCCTTGGCACCGGGGAGCTGTTTTTT; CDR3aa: CASSQSTGLGTGELFF